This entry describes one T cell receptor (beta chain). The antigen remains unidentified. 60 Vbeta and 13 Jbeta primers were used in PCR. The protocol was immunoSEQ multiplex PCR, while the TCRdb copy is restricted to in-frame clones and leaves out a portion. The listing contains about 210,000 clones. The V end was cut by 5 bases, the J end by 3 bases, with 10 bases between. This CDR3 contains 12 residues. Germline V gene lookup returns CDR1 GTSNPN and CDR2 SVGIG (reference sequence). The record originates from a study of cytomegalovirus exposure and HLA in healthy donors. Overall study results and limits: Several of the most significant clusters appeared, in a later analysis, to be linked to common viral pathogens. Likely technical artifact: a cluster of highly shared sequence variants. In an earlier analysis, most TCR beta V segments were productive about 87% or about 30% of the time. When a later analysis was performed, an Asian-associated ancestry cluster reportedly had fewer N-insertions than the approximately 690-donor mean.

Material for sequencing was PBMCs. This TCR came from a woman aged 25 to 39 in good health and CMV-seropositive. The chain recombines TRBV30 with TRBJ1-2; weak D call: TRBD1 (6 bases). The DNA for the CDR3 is TGTGCCTGGGACAGGATCTACTATGGCTACACCTTC. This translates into CAWDRIYYGYTF.